One sample yielded the 9 T cell receptor beta chains listed below, sequenced in a study of T cells in Graves' hyperthyroidism and ophthalmopathy. Authors of the study amplified TCR beta CDR3 regions from RNA transcripts. During a first-round RT-PCR of the TCR CDR3, the HTBI primer set was used. TCRdb analysed the multiplex PCR reads with MiXCR anew, one entry per CDR3 protein. The profile shows fewer than 110,000 distinct CDR3 sequences, 45% to 50% of them singletons. Sample: blood. These receptors came from a man in his forties or fifties with Graves' hyperthyroidism.

CDR3 DNA sequence: TGCAGCTTCAGCGCGGCTCGGGGCAACGAGCAGTTCTTC. Protein product: CSFSAARGNEQFF. The J gene is TRBJ2-1, the V gene TRBV29-1; D possibly matches TRBD1 or TRBD2 (5 bases each). This CDR3 has 13 amino acids. V lost 8 bases and J 10 bases, leaving 21 bases between the germline ends. Germline V gene sequence: CDR1 SQVTM, CDR2 ANQGSEA.

About this clonotype itself: A much larger clonotype is one base distant, so this may be a read error. No conserved phenylalanine or tryptophan is present at the end of the CDR3, so a read error is the likely explanation. The chain employs TRBV4-3 and TRBJ2-7; D call uncertain. Germline CDR1 is LGHNA and CDR2 is YSLEER. This CDR3 has 14 amino acids. V was cut by 4 bases and J by 0 bases, with 10 bases left in between. CDR3 sequence: CASSREAFSYEQYS. In DNA form, the CDR3 reads TGCGCCAGCAGCCGCGAGGCGTTCTCCTACGAGCAGTACTCC.

Comments on this clonotype: It may be a read error: a sequence one base away is much more abundant. Since no conserved phenylalanine or tryptophan closes the CDR3, a read error is the likely cause. V usage is TRBV6-1 and J usage is TRBJ1-4; D ambiguous. The germline V gene has CDR1 MNHNS and CDR2 SASEGT. This CDR3 is built from 13 residues. V was shortened by 3 bases and J by 6 bases, with 8 bases between the two germline ends. The CDR3 sequence: CASSDWEDEKLFL. CDR3 DNA sequence: TGTGCCAGCAGTGACTGGGAAGATGAAAAACTGTTTCTT.

Turning to this clonotype: A junction end diverges from the germline sequence, so it may reflect a read error. The chain employs TRBV7-2 and TRBJ1-6; no firm D call. CDR3 length: 17 residues. Germline values: CDR1 SGHTA, CDR2 FQGNSA. The CDR3 DNA reads as TGTGGCAGCAGCTTAGCCGACGTTGGGAGGTGGAATTCACCCCTCCACTTT. The encoded protein is CGSSLADVGRWNSPLHF. Based on the CDR3 plus reference TRBV7-2 and TRBJ1-6, the full variable domain is GAGVSQSPSNKVTEKGKDVELRCDPISGHTALYWYRQSLGQGLEFLIYFQGNSAPDKSGLPSDRFSAERTGGSVSTLTIQRTQQEDSAVYLCGSSLADVGRWNSPLHFGNGTRLTVT.

The genes are TRBV7-9 and TRBJ2-2; 8 nucleotides match TRBD1. J gave up 4 bases and V 2 bases, and 3 bases lay outside the gene matches. The CDR3 has 15 amino acids. The V gene's germline CDR1 is SEHNR and CDR2 FQNEAQ (reference sequence). The CDR3 DNA follows: TGTGCCAGCAGCTTACGTGGACAGGGCACCGGGGAGCTGTTTTTT. Translating gives CASSLRGQGTGELFF.

This clonotype has ten or more counts. J is TRBJ1-1 and V is TRBV19, with 10 bases identical to TRBD1. CDR1 LNHDA and CDR2 SQIVND come from the germline V gene (reference sequence). With V trimmed by 7 bases and J by 1 base, 9 bases remained unmatched. This CDR3 has 16 residues. This CDR3 reads CASTKGQGRSNTEAFF. Here the CDR3 DNA reads TGTGCCAGTACCAAGGGACAGGGGCGATCGAACACTGAAGCTTTCTTT.

The table lists this clonotype with many counts. The rearrangement links TRBV6-1 to TRBJ2-7; 8 bases fit TRBD1. The junction had 9 bases not matched to a gene; V was cut back by 8 bases and J by 3 bases. Germline CDR1 and CDR2: MNHNS and SASEGT. The CDR3 is 14 amino acids. The CDR3 DNA is TGTGCCAGCGCACGGAAGACAGGGGACTACGAGCAGTACTTC. Its protein product is CASARKTGDYEQYF.

CDR3 DNA sequence: TGTGCCACCAGCGTTGACAGGGCACAGGACGAGCATTTT. The encoded protein is CATSVDRAQDEHF. J is TRBJ1-5 and V is TRBV15; 7 bases match TRBD1. CDR1 is LNHNV, CDR2 YYDKDF, per germline (reference sequence). The CDR3 has 13 amino acids. J was trimmed by 14 bases and V by 5 bases; bases with no gene match: 12.

In the case of this clonotype: At one boundary the junction diverges from the germline segment, which might be a read error. The CDR3 region has the DNA TGTGCCGGCAGTGAAGGGAGTGTGCAGGGACACTACGAGCAGTACTTC. Encoded protein: CAGSEGSVQGHYEQYF. The genes are TRBV7-6 and TRBJ2-7, with TRBD1 as a possible D gene (6 bases). This CDR3 region has 16 residues. The V gene's germline CDR1 is SGHVS and CDR2 FNYEAQ.